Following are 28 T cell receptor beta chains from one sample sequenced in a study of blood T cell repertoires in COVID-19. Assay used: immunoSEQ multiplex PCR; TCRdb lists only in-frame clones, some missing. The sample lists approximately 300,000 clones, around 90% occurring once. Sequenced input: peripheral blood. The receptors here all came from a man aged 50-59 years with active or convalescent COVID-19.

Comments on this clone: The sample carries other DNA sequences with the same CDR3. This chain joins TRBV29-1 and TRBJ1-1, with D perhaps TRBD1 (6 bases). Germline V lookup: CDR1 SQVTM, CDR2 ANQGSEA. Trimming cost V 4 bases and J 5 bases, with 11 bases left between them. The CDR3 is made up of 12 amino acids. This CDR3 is CSVGQVGTEAFF. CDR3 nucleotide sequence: TGCAGCGTTGGACAGGTCGGGACTGAAGCTTTCTTT.

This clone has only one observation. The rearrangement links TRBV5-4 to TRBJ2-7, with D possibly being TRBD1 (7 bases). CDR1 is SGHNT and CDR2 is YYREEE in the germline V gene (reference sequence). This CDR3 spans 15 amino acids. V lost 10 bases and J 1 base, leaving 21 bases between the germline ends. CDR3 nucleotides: TGTGCCGTTTCCAGGGGGGCTCTCGGATCCTACGAGCAGTACTTC. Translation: CAVSRGALGSYEQYF.

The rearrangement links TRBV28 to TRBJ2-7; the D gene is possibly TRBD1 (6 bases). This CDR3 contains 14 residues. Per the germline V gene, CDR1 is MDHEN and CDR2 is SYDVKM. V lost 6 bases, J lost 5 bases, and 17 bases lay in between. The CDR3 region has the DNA TGTGCCAGCAGCCCTCCCCAACAGGGCGACGAGCAGTACTTC. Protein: CASSPPQQGDEQYF.

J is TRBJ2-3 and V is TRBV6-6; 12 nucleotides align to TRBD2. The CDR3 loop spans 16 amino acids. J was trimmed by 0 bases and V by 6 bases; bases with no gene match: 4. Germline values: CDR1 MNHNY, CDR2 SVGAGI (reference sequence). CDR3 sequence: CASRASGRASTDTQYF. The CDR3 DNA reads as TGTGCCAGCAGGGCTAGCGGGAGGGCTAGCACAGATACGCAGTATTTT.

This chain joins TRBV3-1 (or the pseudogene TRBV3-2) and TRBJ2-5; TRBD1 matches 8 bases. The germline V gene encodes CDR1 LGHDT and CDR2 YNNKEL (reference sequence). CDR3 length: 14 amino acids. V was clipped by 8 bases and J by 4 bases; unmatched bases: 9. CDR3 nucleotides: TGTGCCAGCGCTGGACAGGGATCATTAGAGACCCAGTACTTC. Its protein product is CASAGQGSLETQYF.

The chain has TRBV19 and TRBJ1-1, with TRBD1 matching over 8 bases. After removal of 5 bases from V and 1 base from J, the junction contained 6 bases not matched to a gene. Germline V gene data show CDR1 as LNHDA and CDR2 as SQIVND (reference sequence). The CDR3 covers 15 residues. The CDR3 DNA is TGTGCCAGTAGTCCTACCGGGACAGGGAACACTGAAGCTTTCTTT. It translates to CASSPTGTGNTEAFF. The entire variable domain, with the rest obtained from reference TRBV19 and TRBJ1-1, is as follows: DGGITQSPKYLFRKEGQNVTLSCEQNLNHDAMYWYRQDPGQGLRLIYYSQIVNDFQKGDIAEGYSVSREKKESFPLTVTSAQKNPTAFYLCASSPTGTGNTEAFFGQGTRLTVV.

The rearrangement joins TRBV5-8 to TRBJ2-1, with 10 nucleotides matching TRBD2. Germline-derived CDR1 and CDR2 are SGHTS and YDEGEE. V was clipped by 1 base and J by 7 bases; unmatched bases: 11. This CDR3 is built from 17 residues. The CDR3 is CASSLLRTSGNQNEQFF. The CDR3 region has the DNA TGTGCCAGCAGCTTGCTTCGAACTAGCGGGAATCAGAATGAGCAGTTCTTC.

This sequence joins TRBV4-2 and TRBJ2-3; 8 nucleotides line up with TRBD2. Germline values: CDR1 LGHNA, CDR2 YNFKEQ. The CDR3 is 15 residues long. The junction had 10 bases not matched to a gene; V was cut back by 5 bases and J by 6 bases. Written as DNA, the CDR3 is TGTGCCAGCAGCTCGGGGGGGGCGAGGGACGATACGCAGTATTTT. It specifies CASSSGGARDDTQYF.

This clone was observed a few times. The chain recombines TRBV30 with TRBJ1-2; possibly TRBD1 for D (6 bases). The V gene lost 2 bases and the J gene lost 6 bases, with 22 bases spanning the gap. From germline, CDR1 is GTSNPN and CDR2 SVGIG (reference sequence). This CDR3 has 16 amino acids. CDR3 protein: CAWSRLQPGHSNGYTF. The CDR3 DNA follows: TGTGCCTGGAGTCGTCTCCAACCGGGACACTCCAATGGCTACACCTTC.

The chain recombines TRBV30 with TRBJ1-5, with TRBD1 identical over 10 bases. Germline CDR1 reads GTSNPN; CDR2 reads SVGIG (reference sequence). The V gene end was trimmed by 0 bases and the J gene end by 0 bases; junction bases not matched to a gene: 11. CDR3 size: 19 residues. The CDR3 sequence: CAWSVNRDRGSYSNQPQHF. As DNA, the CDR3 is TGTGCCTGGAGTGTCAACCGGGACAGGGGAAGTTATAGCAATCAGCCCCAGCATTTT.

The chain's CDR3 is CASSLEAGVTYGYTF. CDR3 DNA: TGTGCCAGCAGCTTAGAAGCAGGGGTTACCTATGGCTACACCTTC. J is TRBJ1-2 and V is TRBV7-6; D perhaps matches TRBD1 (6 bases). Germline CDR1 is SGHVS and CDR2 is FNYEAQ. This CDR3 region has 15 residues. Trimming pared 1 base from V and 4 bases from J, leaving 13 bases between.

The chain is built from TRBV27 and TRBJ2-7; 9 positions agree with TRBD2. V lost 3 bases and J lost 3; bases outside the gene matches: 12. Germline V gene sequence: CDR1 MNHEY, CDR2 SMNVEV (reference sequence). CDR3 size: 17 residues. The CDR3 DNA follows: TGTGCCAGCAGTTTGGCGGGAGGGCCTGGCGGTGGCTACGAGCAGTACTTC. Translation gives CASSLAGGPGGGYEQYF.

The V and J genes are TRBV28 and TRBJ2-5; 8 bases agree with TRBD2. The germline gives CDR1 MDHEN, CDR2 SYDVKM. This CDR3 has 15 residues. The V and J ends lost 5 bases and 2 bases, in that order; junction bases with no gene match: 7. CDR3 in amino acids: CASSRTSGDQETQYF. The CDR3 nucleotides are TGTGCCAGCAGTCGAACTAGCGGAGATCAAGAGACCCAGTACTTC.

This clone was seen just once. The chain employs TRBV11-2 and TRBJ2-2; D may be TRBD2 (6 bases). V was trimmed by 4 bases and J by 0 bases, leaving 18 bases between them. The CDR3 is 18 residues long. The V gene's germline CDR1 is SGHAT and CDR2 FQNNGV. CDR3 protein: CASSYTGLLFANTGELFF. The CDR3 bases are TGTGCCAGCAGCTATACGGGACTTTTGTTCGCGAACACCGGGGAGCTGTTTTTT.

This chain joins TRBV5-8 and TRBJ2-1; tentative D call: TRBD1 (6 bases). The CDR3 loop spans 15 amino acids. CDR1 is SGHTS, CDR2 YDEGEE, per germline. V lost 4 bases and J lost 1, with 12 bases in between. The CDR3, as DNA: TGTGCCAGCAGCATACAGGGAAGTTCCTACAATGAGCAGTTCTTC. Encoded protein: CASSIQGSSYNEQFF.

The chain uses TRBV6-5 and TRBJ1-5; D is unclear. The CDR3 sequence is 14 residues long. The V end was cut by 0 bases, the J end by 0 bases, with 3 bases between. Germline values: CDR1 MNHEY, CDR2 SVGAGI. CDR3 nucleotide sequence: TGTGCCAGCAGTTACTCTCGTAGCAATCAGCCCCAGCATTTT. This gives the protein CASSYSRSNQPQHF.

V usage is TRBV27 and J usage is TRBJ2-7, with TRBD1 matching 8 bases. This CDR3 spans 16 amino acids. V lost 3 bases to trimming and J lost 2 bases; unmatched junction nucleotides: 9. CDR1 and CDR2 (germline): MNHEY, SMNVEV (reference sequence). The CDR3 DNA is TGTGCCAGCAGTTTGGGGCCGGGACAGGTCGCCTACGAGCAGTACTTC. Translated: CASSLGPGQVAYEQYF.

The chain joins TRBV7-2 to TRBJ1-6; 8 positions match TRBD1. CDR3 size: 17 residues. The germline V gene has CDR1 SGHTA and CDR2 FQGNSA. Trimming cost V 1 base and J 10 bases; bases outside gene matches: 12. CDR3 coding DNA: TGTGCCAGCAGCTTAGAAGGTGACAGGGGATGGAGGTCACCCCTCCACTTT. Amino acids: CASSLEGDRGWRSPLHF. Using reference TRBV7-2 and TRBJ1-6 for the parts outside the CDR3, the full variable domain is GAGVSQSPSNKVTEKGKDVELRCDPISGHTALYWYRQSLGQGLEFLIYFQGNSAPDKSGLPSDRFSAERTGGSVSTLTIQRTQQEDSAVYLCASSLEGDRGWRSPLHFGNGTRLTVT.

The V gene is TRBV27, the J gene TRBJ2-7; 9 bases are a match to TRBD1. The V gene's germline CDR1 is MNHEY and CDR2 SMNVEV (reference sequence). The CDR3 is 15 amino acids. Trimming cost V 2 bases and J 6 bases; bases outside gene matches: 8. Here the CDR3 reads CASSLEEQGAGEQYF. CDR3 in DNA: TGTGCCAGCAGTTTAGAAGAACAGGGGGCTGGCGAGCAGTACTTC.

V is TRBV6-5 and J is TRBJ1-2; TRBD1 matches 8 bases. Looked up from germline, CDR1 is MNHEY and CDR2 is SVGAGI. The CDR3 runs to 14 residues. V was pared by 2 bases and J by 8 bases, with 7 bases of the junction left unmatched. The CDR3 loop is CASSYRTGKSGYTF. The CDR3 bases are TGTGCCAGCAGTTACCGGACAGGGAAATCGGGCTACACCTTC.

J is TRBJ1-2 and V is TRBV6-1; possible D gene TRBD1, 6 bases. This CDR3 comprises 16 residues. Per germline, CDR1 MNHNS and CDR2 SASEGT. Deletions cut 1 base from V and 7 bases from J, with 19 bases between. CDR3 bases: TGTGCCAGCAGTGAAGTGGGGGCGCGAGCTATTCGTGGCTACACCTTC. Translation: CASSEVGARAIRGYTF.

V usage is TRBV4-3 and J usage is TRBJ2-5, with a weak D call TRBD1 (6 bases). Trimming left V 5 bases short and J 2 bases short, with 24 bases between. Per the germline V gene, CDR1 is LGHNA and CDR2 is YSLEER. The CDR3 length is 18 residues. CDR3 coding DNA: TGCGCCAGCAGCTCCCGGGACATCCATCAGAGTCGTCAAGAGACCCAGTACTTC. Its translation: CASSSRDIHQSRQETQYF.

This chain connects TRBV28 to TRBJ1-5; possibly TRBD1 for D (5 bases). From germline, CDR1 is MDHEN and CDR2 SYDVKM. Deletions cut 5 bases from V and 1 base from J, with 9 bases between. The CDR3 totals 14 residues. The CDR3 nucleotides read TGTGCCAGCAGTACAGGTAACAGCAATCAGCCCCAGCATTTT. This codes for CASSTGNSNQPQHF. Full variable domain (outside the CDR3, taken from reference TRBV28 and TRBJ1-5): DVKVTQSSRYLVKRTGEKVFLECVQDMDHENMFWYRQDPGLGLRLIYFSYDVKMKEKGDIPEGYSVSREKKERFSLILESASTNQTSMYLCASSTGNSNQPQHFGDGTRLSIL.

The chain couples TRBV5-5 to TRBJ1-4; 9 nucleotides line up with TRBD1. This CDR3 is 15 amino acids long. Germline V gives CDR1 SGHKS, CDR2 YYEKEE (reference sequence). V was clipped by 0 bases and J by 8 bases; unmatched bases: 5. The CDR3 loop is CASSLVGTGSEKLFF. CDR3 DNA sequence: TGTGCCAGCAGCTTGGTGGGGACAGGGAGCGAAAAACTGTTTTTT.

The CDR3 loop reads CASRPGDYHSPLHF. CDR3 in DNA: TGTGCCAGCAGGCCGGGGGATTACCATTCACCCCTCCACTTT. This chain links TRBV3-1 (or the pseudogene TRBV3-2) with TRBJ1-6; TRBD1 is a possible D gene (5 bases). The CDR3 sequence is 14 residues long. Germline V gene lookup returns CDR1 LGHDT and CDR2 YNNKEL (reference sequence). Trimming removed 6 bases from V and 8 bases from J, with 14 bases in between.

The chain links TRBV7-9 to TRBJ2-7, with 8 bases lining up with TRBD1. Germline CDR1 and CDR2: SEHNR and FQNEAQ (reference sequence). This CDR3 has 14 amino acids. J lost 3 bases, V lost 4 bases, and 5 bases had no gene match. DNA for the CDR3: TGTGCCAGCAGCTCCGGGACAGGAGACTACGAGCAGTACTTC. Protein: CASSSGTGDYEQYF.

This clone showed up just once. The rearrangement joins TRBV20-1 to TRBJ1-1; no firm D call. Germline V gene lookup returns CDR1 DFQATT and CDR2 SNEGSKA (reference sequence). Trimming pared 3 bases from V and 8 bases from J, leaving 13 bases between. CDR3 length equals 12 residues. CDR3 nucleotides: TGCAGTGCTAGTATACGGGGTCGGGAAGCTTTCTTT. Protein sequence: CSASIRGREAFF.

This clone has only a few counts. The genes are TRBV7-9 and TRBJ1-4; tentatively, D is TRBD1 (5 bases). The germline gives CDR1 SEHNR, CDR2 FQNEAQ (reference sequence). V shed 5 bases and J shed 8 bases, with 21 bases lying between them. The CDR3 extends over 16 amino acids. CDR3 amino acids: CASSRTSGEVIEKLFF. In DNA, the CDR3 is TGTGCCAGCAGCCGGACATCAGGAGAGGTGATCGAAAAACTGTTTTTT. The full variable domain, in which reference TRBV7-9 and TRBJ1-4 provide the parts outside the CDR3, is DTGVSQNPRHKITKRGQNVTFRCDPISEHNRLYWYRQTLGQGPEFLTYFQNEAQLEKSRLLSDRFSAERPKGSFSTLEIQRTEQGDSAMYLCASSRTSGEVIEKLFFGSGTQLSVL.